These 13 T cell receptor beta chains were sequenced from one sample in a study of T-cell memory formation after mild COVID-19. MiXCR, applied by TCRdb to the 5' RACE reads, yields one record per CDR3 protein. The repertoire holds 65,000 to 100,000 distinct CDR3 sequences, roughly 13% seen once, with 40% to 45% in the top ten. The sample taken for sequencing was PBMCs or a T cell subset sorted from them (not recorded which). The source of these receptors is a man younger than 35 who had mild COVID-19 (a few samples of this study predate the infection). Cell type and time point are not known.

This clonotype was observed a handful of times. The chain employs TRBV7-9 and TRBJ2-1; TRBD2 matches 9 bases. CDR1 is SEHNR, CDR2 FQNEAQ, per germline (reference sequence). The CDR3 is 17 amino acids. The V gene end was trimmed by 0 bases and the J gene end by 5 bases; junction bases not matched to a gene: 8. The CDR3 here is CASSLAGSGGPNNEQFF. The CDR3 DNA reads TGTGCCAGCAGCTTAGCAGGTAGCGGGGGACCCAACAATGAGCAGTTCTTC.

The chain is built from TRBV28 and TRBJ1-5; D not resolved. The CDR3 length is 12 residues. From germline, CDR1 is MDHEN and CDR2 SYDVKM. Trimming took 6 bases from V and 3 from J, leaving 6 bases between them. In DNA, the CDR3 is TGTGCCAGCAGCTACCTCAATCAGCCCCAGCATTTT. Amino acid sequence: CASSYLNQPQHF.

This clonotype was seen a few times. This sequence joins TRBV5-1 and TRBJ2-1; 10 bases line up with TRBD1. Germline values: CDR1 SGHRS, CDR2 YFSETQ. This CDR3 is built from 15 residues. V lost 7 bases, J lost 4 bases, and 8 bases stayed unmatched. CDR3 loop: CASRPGTGDYNEQFF. DNA for the CDR3: TGCGCCAGCCGCCCCGGGACAGGGGATTACAATGAGCAGTTCTTC.

The chain has TRBV7-9 and TRBJ1-1; no reliable D call. V was pared by 3 bases and J by 0 bases, with 11 bases between. Germline V gene data show CDR1 as SEHNR and CDR2 as FQNEAQ (reference sequence). CDR3 length equals 15 residues. CDR3 DNA sequence: TGTGCCAGCAGCTTCGGGGAACTCATGAACACTGAAGCTTTCTTT. This encodes CASSFGELMNTEAFF.

This clonotype has just a few counts. This chain links TRBV5-1 with TRBJ2-1, with D possibly matching TRBD2 (7 bases). CDR1 is SGHRS, CDR2 YFSETQ, per germline. The CDR3 consists of 15 residues. V was cut by 0 bases and J by 5 bases, with 12 bases left in between. CDR3 DNA sequence: TGCGCCAGCAGCTTGGTGGGGGGGCCGCACAATGAGCAGTTCTTC. Its translation is CASSLVGGPHNEQFF.

This clonotype has a count of ten or more. CDR3 residues: CASSRSGTPFYEQFF. The CDR3 nucleotides read TGTGCCAGCAGCCGATCCGGGACTCCTTTTTATGAGCAGTTCTTC. V gene TRBV7-9 combines with J gene TRBJ2-1, with D possibly matching TRBD2 (6 bases). The V gene's germline CDR1 is SEHNR and CDR2 FQNEAQ (reference sequence). V was trimmed by 5 bases and J by 8 bases, leaving 19 bases between them. CDR3 length: 15 amino acids.

This clonotype was seen a handful of times. The chain links TRBV29-1 to TRBJ2-5, with D uncertain. V lost 5 bases, J lost 4 bases, and 8 bases lay in between. The CDR3 sequence is 11 residues long. Germline assignment: CDR1 SQVTM and CDR2 ANQGSEA. CDR3 DNA sequence: TGCAGCGTTCGGGCAGTAGAGACCCAGTACTTC. It translates to CSVRAVETQYF.

This chain uses TRBV6-2 or TRBV6-3 with TRBJ2-1; TRBD2 matches 9 bases. CDR3 size: 15 residues. CDR1 and CDR2 (germline): MNHEY, SVGEGT. V gave up 2 bases and J gave up 5 bases; unmatched junction bases: 4. The CDR3 nucleotides read TGTGCCAGCAGTTACAGGCTAGCGGGAAACAATGAGCAGTTCTTC. It specifies CASSYRLAGNNEQFF.

The table lists this clonotype with a few counts. The V gene is TRBV2, the J gene TRBJ1-1; D not resolved. This CDR3 has 14 residues. Germline CDR1 is SNHLY and CDR2 is FYNNEI. V shed 9 bases and J shed 4 bases, with 18 bases lying between them. CDR3 region: CARARRTRGTEAFF. CDR3 nucleotides: TGTGCCAGAGCGCGTCGGACTCGCGGCACTGAAGCTTTCTTT.

The CDR3 here is CASSHLPGTDNEQYV. The CDR3 coding sequence is TGCGCCAGCAGCCATCTCCCCGGGACAGACAACGAGCAGTACGTC. V gene TRBV4-1 combines with J gene TRBJ2-7; the match to TRBD1 covers 7 bases. Trimming at V came to 3 bases and at J to 5 bases, leaving 10 bases not matched to a gene. Germline CDR1 and CDR2: MGHRA and YSYEKL. The CDR3 totals 15 residues.

This chain uses TRBV6-2 or TRBV6-3 with TRBJ2-5, with 9 bases identical to TRBD2. Unmatched junction bases numbered 13, after V lost 6 bases and J lost 5 bases. This CDR3 spans 16 amino acids. The germline V gene has CDR1 MNHEY and CDR2 SVGEGT. This CDR3 is CASRNTPGLAAETQYF. The CDR3 DNA is TGTGCCAGCAGAAACACACCGGGACTAGCCGCCGAGACCCAGTACTTC.

CDR3 residues: CSARPLTGGGSTDTQYF. In nucleotides, the CDR3 is TGCAGCGCCCGACCCTTAACAGGGGGCGGTAGCACAGATACGCAGTATTTT. The chain uses TRBV29-1 and TRBJ2-3; TRBD1 matches 9 bases. Germline CDR1 and CDR2: SQVTM and ANQGSEA. The CDR3 covers 17 residues. The junction had 14 bases not matched to a gene; V was cut back by 7 bases and J by 0 bases.

The chain combines TRBV7-2 with TRBJ2-3; weak D call: TRBD1 (5 bases). Trimming stripped 7 bases from V and 4 bases from J, with 15 bases between. Germline CDR1 is SGHTA and CDR2 is FQGNSA. The CDR3 consists of 14 residues. DNA for the CDR3: TGTGCCAGCACCCGCTTCTGGGGCGCAGATACGCAGTATTTT. Translating gives CASTRFWGADTQYF.